Listed below are T cell receptor beta chains from one sample, sequenced in a study of cytotoxic CD8 clonotypes in ibrutinib-treated CLL. Generated by immunoSEQ multiplex PCR, the TCRdb table keeps only in-frame clones and is missing some. The sample lists about 92,000 clones, around 77% occurring once. The sequences come from PBMCs, collected after 24 months of ibrutinib treatment. Source of these receptors: a human donor with chronic lymphocytic leukemia. Both conserved end residues are part of each CDR3. Each record gives: V gene, clone size, J gene, D gene, CDR3 DNA, CDR3 protein. A D gene is named only where the DNA matches it firmly. Clone size is not always given. Where it is, it says once, few, many or a class for expanded clones.

v_call: TRBV10-2; clone_size: -; j_call: TRBJ2-2; d_call: TRBD1; cdr3_nt: TGCGCCAGCAGGGACAGGGCTTTAAACACCGGGGAGCTGTTTTTT; cdr3_aa: CASRDRALNTGELFF
v_call: TRBV27; clone_size: -; j_call: TRBJ2-7; d_call: -; cdr3_nt: TGTGCCAGCAGTTTTGGGGGGGCTTTGGGGGAGCAGTACTTC; cdr3_aa: CASSFGGALGEQYF
v_call: TRBV5-1; clone_size: few; j_call: TRBJ1-3; d_call: TRBD1; cdr3_nt: TGCGCCAGCAGCCCCGGGACAGCCTCTGGAAACACCATATATTTT; cdr3_aa: CASSPGTASGNTIYF
v_call: TRBV7-9; clone_size: -; j_call: TRBJ1-2; d_call: -; cdr3_nt: TGTGCCAGCAGCTTAGGGACAGACTATGGCTACACCTTC; cdr3_aa: CASSLGTDYGYTF
v_call: TRBV4-3; clone_size: -; j_call: TRBJ1-4; d_call: TRBD1; cdr3_nt: TGCGCCAGCAGCCGCCAAACAGGGGGTAGTGAAAAACTGTTTTTT; cdr3_aa: CASSRQTGGSEKLFF
v_call: TRBV5-1; clone_size: -; j_call: TRBJ2-6; d_call: -; cdr3_nt: TGCGCCAGCAGCCCGTCTGGGGCCAACGTCCTGACTTTC; cdr3_aa: CASSPSGANVLTF
v_call: TRBV6-1; clone_size: -; j_call: TRBJ2-4; d_call: -; cdr3_nt: TGTGCCAGCAGCGCTTTTAGAGGAAACATTCAGTACTTC; cdr3_aa: CASSAFRGNIQYF
v_call: TRBV7-9; clone_size: -; j_call: TRBJ1-2; d_call: -; cdr3_nt: TGTGCCAGCAGAGATGACCATGGCTACACCTTC; cdr3_aa: CASRDDHGYTF
v_call: TRBV2; clone_size: few; j_call: TRBJ2-7; d_call: TRBD1; cdr3_nt: TGTGCCAGCAGACCCCCGGACAGGGATAACGAGCAGTACTTC; cdr3_aa: CASRPPDRDNEQYF
v_call: TRBV10-2; clone_size: few; j_call: TRBJ1-5; d_call: TRBD1; cdr3_nt: TGCGCCAGCAGGGGGACAGGTCATCAGCCCCAGCATTTT; cdr3_aa: CASRGTGHQPQHF
v_call: TRBV6-6; clone_size: -; j_call: TRBJ1-1; d_call: -; cdr3_nt: TGTGCCAGCAGCACCCTCGGGAGGGACACTGAAGCTTTCTTT; cdr3_aa: CASSTLGRDTEAFF
v_call: TRBV28; clone_size: once; j_call: TRBJ1-3; d_call: -; cdr3_nt: TGTGCCAGCAGTTCCGGCGGTGGTGGAAACACCATATATTTT; cdr3_aa: CASSSGGGGNTIYF
v_call: TRBV7-9; clone_size: -; j_call: TRBJ2-7; d_call: -; cdr3_nt: TGTGCCAGCAGCTTAGGCGCACTGGGGGACGGGCAGTACTTC; cdr3_aa: CASSLGALGDGQYF
v_call: TRBV7-8; clone_size: -; j_call: TRBJ2-7; d_call: -; cdr3_nt: TGTGCCAGCAGCATCGACCAGGGCGAGCAGTACTTC; cdr3_aa: CASSIDQGEQYF
v_call: TRBV15; clone_size: few; j_call: TRBJ1-2; d_call: -; cdr3_nt: TGTGCCACCAGCAGAGGGGGGGATGGCTACACCTTC; cdr3_aa: CATSRGGDGYTF
v_call: TRBV30; clone_size: -; j_call: TRBJ1-1; d_call: -; cdr3_nt: TGTGCCTGGAGTGTACAATCGGGGACGCACACTGAAGCTTTCTTT; cdr3_aa: CAWSVQSGTHTEAFF
v_call: TRBV4-2; clone_size: -; j_call: TRBJ1-2; d_call: -; cdr3_nt: TGTGCCAGCAGCTTGGACTGGACGACGGGCTACACCTTC; cdr3_aa: CASSLDWTTGYTF
v_call: TRBV11-2; clone_size: many; j_call: TRBJ2-7; d_call: -; cdr3_nt: TGTGCCAGCAGCTTAGTTGCGGGTCACTACGAGCAGTACTTC; cdr3_aa: CASSLVAGHYEQYF
v_call: TRBV7-9; clone_size: -; j_call: TRBJ1-3; d_call: -; cdr3_nt: TGTGCCAGCAGCTTACGGCATTCAGGGGATCTCTCTGGAAACACCATATATTTT; cdr3_aa: CASSLRHSGDLSGNTIYF
v_call: TRBV4-3; clone_size: -; j_call: TRBJ2-4; d_call: -; cdr3_nt: TGCGCCAGCAGCCAAGATAGGGCGGGGAAAAACATTCAGTACTTC; cdr3_aa: CASSQDRAGKNIQYF
v_call: TRBV19; clone_size: few; j_call: TRBJ2-5; d_call: -; cdr3_nt: TGTGCCAGTGGACAGGGAGGGGCGGAGACCCAGTACTTC; cdr3_aa: CASGQGGAETQYF
v_call: TRBV11-2; clone_size: -; j_call: TRBJ2-7; d_call: -; cdr3_nt: TGTGCCAGCAGCCGAAATACGGGCGGCGAGCAGTACTTC; cdr3_aa: CASSRNTGGEQYF
v_call: TRBV6-1; clone_size: -; j_call: TRBJ2-4; d_call: -; cdr3_nt: TGTGCCAGCAGTGACACCCTCATTCAGTACTTC; cdr3_aa: CASSDTLIQYF
v_call: TRBV4-3; clone_size: -; j_call: TRBJ2-7; d_call: -; cdr3_nt: TGCGCCAGCAGCCAAGGAAGGGGGGCTATTTACGAGCAGTACTTC; cdr3_aa: CASSQGRGAIYEQYF
v_call: TRBV29-1; clone_size: -; j_call: TRBJ2-7; d_call: -; cdr3_nt: TGCAGCGTTCGGACAGTCTACGAGCAGTACTTC; cdr3_aa: CSVRTVYEQYF
v_call: TRBV19; clone_size: -; j_call: TRBJ2-7; d_call: -; cdr3_nt: TGTGCCAGTGGATCCCGGGGGCGTGTGCACGAGCAGTACTTC; cdr3_aa: CASGSRGRVHEQYF
v_call: TRBV9; clone_size: -; j_call: TRBJ2-7; d_call: TRBD2; cdr3_nt: TGTGCCAGCAGCGTTCTAAGGACTAGCGGGAGGGGCCACGAGCAGTACTTC; cdr3_aa: CASSVLRTSGRGHEQYF
v_call: TRBV7-9; clone_size: -; j_call: TRBJ2-7; d_call: -; cdr3_nt: TGTGCCAGCAGCTTCAGTTACGAGCAGTACTTC; cdr3_aa: CASSFSYEQYF
v_call: TRBV11-3; clone_size: few; j_call: TRBJ1-2; d_call: -; cdr3_nt: TGTGCCAGCAGCTTGAGGGAGGGACGGCGCACCTATGGCTACACCTTC; cdr3_aa: CASSLREGRRTYGYTF